This TCR beta chain stems from a study of shared clonotypes between healthy human individuals. Study overall: CD4 naive and memory got three plates each, CD8 naive two, CD8 memory one. Broader study findings: Depth of sequencing was expected to influence donor clonotype sharing. Naive subsets typically showed greater estimated richness than memory subsets.

Germline CDR1 and CDR2: MNHNS and SASEGT. The CDR3 spans 13 residues. With respect to this clone: Its antigen is unknown. The junction departs from germline at one end; a sequencing error may be responsible.

The sorted-subset replicate PCRs were given roughly 190 ng DNA, which is 31,000 or so T cell genomes. Sequencing was performed with immunoSEQ multiplex PCR; in TCRdb, only in-frame clones are kept and a portion is missing. Of 600,000 to 750,000 clones in the sample, around 90% were seen once. This receptor was obtained from a young man in good health. Some clones in this sample may be carry-over from other donors' samples. The chain carries TRBV6-1 and TRBJ2-7; TRBD2 is a possible D gene (6 bases). Sample: memory CD8+ T cells from PBMCs. The subset denotes: CD45RO+ cells pooled with CCR7-negative TemRA cells. The CDR3: CASSEGRGWEQYF. CDR3 DNA sequence: TGTGCCAGCAGCGAAGGACGGGGGTGGGAGCAGTACTTC.